These 30 T cell receptor beta chains were all obtained from the same sample, sequenced in a study of vaccination effects on CD4 cells after COVID-19. Antigen-specific CD4+ T cells were first expanded with viral peptide pools by the ViraFEST assay and only then sequenced. The culture ran for approximately 10 days, and then CD4+ T cells were isolated. Everyone in the study got two shots of either the BNT162b2 or mRNA-1273 vaccine. Generated by immunoSEQ multiplex PCR, the TCRdb table keeps only in-frame clones and is missing some. The table includes tens of thousands of clones, around 69% detected once. No antigen is known for these receptors. The sequencing used CD4+ T cells from PBMCs cultured with HCoV-229E spike peptides, collected after COVID-19 vaccination. These receptors came from a human donor who received a COVID-19 vaccine.

This sequence joins TRBV27 and TRBJ2-6, with D possibly TRBD2 on 5 matching bases. CDR1 and CDR2 (germline): MNHEY, SMNVEV (reference sequence). V lost 2 bases and J 1 base, leaving 6 bases between the germline ends. The CDR3 is 15 residues long. The CDR3 sequence: CASSLEGSGANVLTF. CDR3 DNA: TGTGCCAGCAGTTTAGAGGGTTCTGGGGCCAACGTCCTGACTTTC.

The V and J genes are TRBV6-2 or TRBV6-3 and TRBJ1-6, with D possibly matching TRBD1 (5 bases). Trimming removed 1 base at V and 7 bases at J, with 8 bases between. This CDR3 comprises 14 residues. Germline CDR1 and CDR2: MNHEY and SVGEGT. The CDR3 protein is CASSYWGSNSPLHF. The CDR3 DNA sequence: TGTGCCAGCAGTTACTGGGGCAGCAATTCACCCCTCCACTTT.

The chain combines TRBV7-3 with TRBJ2-2, with unresolved D. Deletions cut 1 base from V and 4 bases from J, with 4 bases between. The CDR3 has 13 amino acids. Germline V gene sequence: CDR1 SGHTA, CDR2 FQGTGA. The CDR3 DNA reads TGTGCCAGCAGCTTAAAGACCACCGGGGAGCTGTTTTTT. Residues: CASSLKTTGELFF.

The count of this clone is one. The CDR3 sequence: CASSSQIPGGGNYGYTF. In nucleotides, the CDR3 is TGTGCCAGCAGTTCCCAGATCCCAGGGGGGGGCAACTATGGCTACACCTTC. The V and J genes are TRBV28 and TRBJ1-2; 7 bases are shared with TRBD1. The CDR3 extends over 17 amino acids. Germline V gene lookup returns CDR1 MDHEN and CDR2 SYDVKM. The J segment lost 2 bases and the V segment lost 4 bases, leaving 13 bases of the junction unmatched.

The V and J genes are TRBV19 and TRBJ1-4; maybe TRBD1 (6 bases). The CDR3 covers 16 residues. The V end was cut by 6 bases, the J end by 2 bases, with 16 bases between. Germline CDR1 and CDR2: LNHDA and SQIVND (reference sequence). The CDR3 here is CASRSPGQGTNEKLFF. In DNA, the CDR3 is TGTGCCAGTAGGTCGCCCGGGCAGGGGACTAATGAAAAACTGTTTTTT.

V is TRBV27 and J is TRBJ2-2; 10 bases align to TRBD2. The CDR3 runs to 15 residues. Losses at the gene ends were 6 bases for V and 6 bases for J; bases not matched to a gene: 7. Germline loops: CDR1 MNHEY, CDR2 SMNVEV (reference sequence). CDR3 residues: CASSATSGVAGELFF. CDR3 DNA: TGTGCCAGCAGCGCTACTAGCGGGGTCGCCGGGGAGCTGTTTTTT.

The CDR3 sequence is CATSDLAGKPQHF. The CDR3 nucleotides read TGTGCCACCAGTGATTTAGCAGGGAAGCCCCAGCATTTT. The chain employs TRBV24-1 and TRBJ1-5; weak D call: TRBD1 (5 bases). Germline CDR1 and CDR2: KGHDR and SFDVKD. This CDR3 is built from 13 residues. The V end was cut by 1 base, the J end by 8 bases, with 8 bases between.

This clone occurred a few times. The CDR3 DNA reads as TGTGCCAGCAGTGGTCTCAGGGGGCGATCCTACAATGAGCAGTTCTTC. It yields the protein CASSGLRGRSYNEQFF. The chain links TRBV6-1 to TRBJ2-1; 8 nucleotides match TRBD1. Germline V lookup: CDR1 MNHNS, CDR2 SASEGT. The CDR3 is 16 amino acids. The V gene end was trimmed by 4 bases and the J gene end by 1 base; junction bases not matched to a gene: 6.

The chain links TRBV12-3 or TRBV12-4 to TRBJ1-3; D remains ambiguous. Trimming removed 5 bases at V and 3 bases at J, with 8 bases between. This CDR3 is built from 13 residues. CDR3 DNA: TGTGCCAGCAGTCCCGGGGTTGGAAACACCATATATTTT. It encodes CASSPGVGNTIYF.

This chain joins TRBV3-1 (or the pseudogene TRBV3-2) and TRBJ2-3; 10 bases match TRBD2. J lost 0 bases, V lost 4 bases, and 4 bases had no gene match. This CDR3 spans 16 amino acids. Germline values: CDR1 LGHDT, CDR2 YNNKEL (reference sequence). The CDR3: CASSRKLAGSTDTQYF. CDR3 sequence (DNA): TGTGCCAGCAGCCGCAAACTAGCGGGGAGCACAGATACGCAGTATTTT.

The chain combines TRBV6-5 with TRBJ2-3, with D maybe TRBD1 (6 bases). In germline, CDR1 is MNHEY, CDR2 SVGAGI. Trimming shortened V by 4 bases and J by 2 bases, and 7 bases separated the two germline ends. This CDR3 is built from 13 residues. The CDR3 DNA reads TGTGCCAGCAGTTGGGACAACACAGATACGCAGTATTTT. This encodes CASSWDNTDTQYF.

This clone was counted a few times. This sequence joins TRBV2 and TRBJ1-2, with 7 bases matching TRBD1. With 7 bases clipped from V and 8 bases from J, the junction kept 13 bases outside the gene matches. There are 14 residues in the CDR3. Germline V CDR1 and CDR2: SNHLY, FYNNEI. The CDR3 protein is CASKKTQGFWGYTF. Here the CDR3 DNA reads TGTGCCAGCAAGAAAACACAGGGGTTTTGGGGCTACACCTTC.

The chain couples TRBV19 to TRBJ1-6; D not resolved. Trimming removed 3 bases at V and 5 bases at J, with 8 bases between. The CDR3 totals 14 residues. Germline V CDR1 and CDR2: LNHDA, SQIVND (reference sequence). CDR3 in DNA: TGTGCCAGTAGTATGCAGCAAAATAATTCACCCCTCCACTTT. Its protein is CASSMQQNNSPLHF.

This chain uses TRBV5-8 with TRBJ2-6; 11 bases line up with TRBD1. The V and J ends lost 4 bases and 1 base, in that order; junction bases with no gene match: 7. The CDR3 is 18 residues long. CDR1 is SGHTS, CDR2 YDEGEE, per germline. The chain's CDR3 is CASSPRTGGGSGANVLTF. DNA of the CDR3: TGTGCCAGCAGCCCCCGGACAGGGGGCGGGTCTGGGGCCAACGTCCTGACTTTC.

The CDR3 DNA reads as TGCGCCAGCAACCATCGGCAGCCCCAGCATTTT. Its translation is CASNHRQPQHF. The J gene is TRBJ1-5, the V gene TRBV10-2; no clear D. The CDR3 spans 11 residues. The ends were cut back, 7 bases at V and 7 bases at J, with 8 bases in the middle. Germline V gene lookup returns CDR1 WSHSY and CDR2 SAAADI.

The J gene is TRBJ2-7, the V gene TRBV4-1; TRBD1 matches 11 bases. CDR1 MGHRA and CDR2 YSYEKL come from the germline V gene. The CDR3 is made up of 14 amino acids. The ends lost 2 bases at V and 6 bases at J; junction bases unmatched: 3. The CDR3 sequence is CASSQTGTGGEQYV. CDR3 nucleotides: TGCGCCAGCAGCCAAACCGGGACAGGGGGCGAGCAGTACGTC.

This clone was seen only a few times. The chain is built from TRBV21-1 and TRBJ1-2; the table assigns TRBD1, which was not confirmed against the DNA. TRBV21-1 is a recognized pseudogene. There are 16 residues in the CDR3. In DNA, the CDR3 is TGTGCCAGCAGCAAATGGGACAGGCCTCTCCTCTATGGCTACACCTTC. This sequence encodes CASSKWDRPLLYGYTF.

The chain is built from TRBV10-3 and TRBJ1-1; 9 positions match TRBD1. V trimming: 4 bases; J trimming: 7 bases; junction bases outside the gene matches: 4. There are 13 residues in the CDR3. Germline values: CDR1 ENHRY, CDR2 SYGVKD. CDR3 region: CAISVGQGFEAFF. The CDR3 DNA reads as TGTGCCATCAGTGTTGGACAGGGGTTTGAAGCTTTCTTT.

This chain uses TRBV6-2 or TRBV6-3 with TRBJ2-7; D possibly corresponds to TRBD1 (5 bases). Germline V lookup: CDR1 MNHEY, CDR2 SVGEGT. Trimming took 5 bases from V and 3 from J, leaving 17 bases between them. The length of the CDR3 is 15 residues. CDR3 nucleotides: TGTGCCAGCAGTACCCCACGACAGATAGTCTACGAGCAGTACGTC. This gives the protein CASSTPRQIVYEQYV.

The sample holds one count of this clone. This chain joins TRBV7-6 and TRBJ1-6, with no clear D. The V and J ends lost 1 base and 6 bases respectively, with 13 bases between them. Germline lookup yields CDR1 SGHVS and CDR2 FNYEAQ. This CDR3 contains 16 residues. The CDR3 nucleotides read TGTGCCAGCAGCTTAGATCCTCAAATGGGTAATTCACCCCTCCACTTT. Its translation: CASSLDPQMGNSPLHF. The full variable domain, with the rest looked up from reference TRBV7-6 and TRBJ1-6, is GAGVSQSPRYKVTKRGQDVALRCDPISGHVSLYWYRQALGQGPEFLTYFNYEAQQDKSGLPNDRFSAERPEGSISTLTIQRTEQRDSAMYRCASSLDPQMGNSPLHFGNGTRLTVT.

The gene calls are TRBV7-2 and TRBJ2-7; tentatively, D is TRBD1 or TRBD2 (5 bases each). Germline loops: CDR1 SGHTA, CDR2 FQGNSA. The CDR3 runs 14 residues. V was pared by 1 base and J by 2 bases, with 9 bases between. CDR3 in amino acids: CASSLVVGAYEQYV. CDR3 nucleotides: TGTGCCAGCAGCTTAGTGGTGGGGGCCTACGAGCAGTACGTC.

The chain carries TRBV15 and TRBJ1-4; D is undetermined. Trimming removed 0 bases at V and 10 bases at J, with 12 bases between. The CDR3 is 14 amino acids. In germline, CDR1 is LNHNV, CDR2 YYDKDF (reference sequence). The CDR3 sequence is CATSRDLNVGKLFF. The CDR3, as DNA: TGTGCCACCAGCAGAGATCTCAATGTCGGAAAACTGTTTTTT. Looking up the rest from reference TRBV15 and TRBJ1-4 gives the full variable domain: DAMVIQNPRYQVTQFGKPVTLSCSQTLNHNVMYWYQQKSSQAPKLLFHYYDKDFNNEADTPDNFQSRRPNTSFCFLDIRSPGLGDTAMYLCATSRDLNVGKLFFGSGTQLSVL.

The chain combines TRBV29-1 with TRBJ1-2; D ambiguous. This CDR3 has 12 amino acids. Germline lookup yields CDR1 SQVTM and CDR2 ANQGSEA. Deletions cut 6 bases from V and 8 bases from J, with 16 bases between. The CDR3 region is CSVESDYRGYTF. The CDR3 bases are TGCAGCGTCGAGTCGGACTATAGGGGCTACACCTTC.

The chain joins TRBV2 to TRBJ1-4; D is perhaps TRBD1 (5 bases). This CDR3 contains 13 residues. V was clipped by 11 bases and J by 3 bases, with 13 bases between them. Germline V lookup: CDR1 SNHLY, CDR2 FYNNEI. DNA of the CDR3: TGTGCCGCCCAGGGTGGGGCTAATGAAAAACTGTTTTTT. This gives the protein CAAQGGANEKLFF.

This chain joins TRBV27 and TRBJ2-7, with no clear D. Trimming took off 6 bases at V and 4 bases at J, with 16 bases between the two ends. Germline V lookup: CDR1 MNHEY, CDR2 SMNVEV (reference sequence). The CDR3 consists of 14 residues. CDR3 nucleotides: TGTGCCAGCAGACATCCGCCGGGCCTATACGAGCAGTACGTC. This codes for CASRHPPGLYEQYV.

The J gene is TRBJ2-3, the V gene TRBV27; 9 nucleotides agree with TRBD1. Germline V gene data show CDR1 as MNHEY and CDR2 as SMNVEV (reference sequence). The CDR3 spans 17 residues. Trimming removed 7 bases from V and 2 bases from J; junction bases left unmatched: 13. The CDR3 DNA reads TGTGCCAGCAATAAAGAATACAGGGGGCGCGACACAGATACGCAGTATTTT. It codes for CASNKEYRGRDTDTQYF.

This sequence joins TRBV7-2 and TRBJ2-3, with 10 bases that match TRBD2. J gave up 6 bases and V 6 bases, and 6 bases lay outside the gene matches. CDR1 is SGHTA and CDR2 is FQGNSA in the germline V gene. This CDR3 has 14 amino acids. The CDR3 DNA reads as TGTGCCAGCAGATCAAGCGGGGGGGCTGATACGCAGTATTTT. Its protein is CASRSSGGADTQYF.

V and J are TRBV24-1 and TRBJ1-5; D call uncertain. Trimming took off 0 bases at V and 0 bases at J, with 2 bases between the two ends. Germline values: CDR1 KGHDR, CDR2 SFDVKD. CDR3 length: 14 amino acids. CDR3 amino acids: CATSDLYSNQPQHF. The CDR3 DNA reads TGTGCCACCAGTGATTTGTATAGCAATCAGCCCCAGCATTTT.

This rearrangement joins TRBV27 to TRBJ2-1; 9 bases match TRBD1. This CDR3 region has 12 residues. V lost 2 bases to trimming and J lost 15 bases; unmatched junction nucleotides: 5. Germline-derived CDR1 and CDR2 are MNHEY and SMNVEV (reference sequence). DNA for the CDR3: TGTGCCAGCAGTTTAAGGGGACAGGGTATGTTCTTC. It encodes CASSLRGQGMFF.

V gene TRBV25-1 combines with J gene TRBJ2-5, with D perhaps matching TRBD1 (6 bases). CDR1 is MGHDK and CDR2 is SYGVNS in the germline V gene. V gave up 4 bases and J gave up 5 bases, with 11 bases separating them. The CDR3 is 13 amino acids. The CDR3 DNA reads TGTGCCAGCAGTGCCTGGGGGCGGGAGACCCAGTACTTC. This gives the protein CASSAWGRETQYF.